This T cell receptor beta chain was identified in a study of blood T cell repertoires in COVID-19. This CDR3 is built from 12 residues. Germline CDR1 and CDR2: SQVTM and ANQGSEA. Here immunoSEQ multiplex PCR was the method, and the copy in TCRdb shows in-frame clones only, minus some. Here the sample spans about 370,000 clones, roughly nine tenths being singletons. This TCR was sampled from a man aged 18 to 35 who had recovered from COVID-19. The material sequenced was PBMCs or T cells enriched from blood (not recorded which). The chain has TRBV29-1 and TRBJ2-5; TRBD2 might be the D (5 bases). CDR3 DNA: TGCACCACGGAGGTGCACCAAGAGACCCAGTACTTC. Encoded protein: CTTEVHQETQYF.